The rows below give T cell receptor beta chains drawn from one sample of a study of PD-1 blockade in mismatch repair-deficient tumors. The data were produced by immunoSEQ multiplex PCR, yet TCRdb's version contains in-frame clones alone and is incomplete. The sample contains about 120,000 clones, 88% of which appear only once. The input for sequencing was peripheral blood, taken almost 74 weeks after starting pembrolizumab. The source is an adult with mismatch repair-deficient cancer. The CDR3 runs from the conserved cysteine through the conserved F or W. The D gene is left open where the match is weak. For some rows the clone size is stated as once, few or many, or as a class when expanded; others skip it.

j_gene | d_gene | abundance | v_gene | CDR3nt | CDR3aa
TRBJ2-7 | TRBD1 | . | TRBV28 | TGTGCCAGCAGTTTTGGGACAGTCTACGAGCAGTACTTC | CASSFGTVYEQYF
TRBJ2-6 | . | . | TRBV9 | TGTGCCAGCAGCGACCCTTGGGAGCAGGGAAGGTCTGGGGCCAACGTCCTGACTTTC | CASSDPWEQGRSGANVLTF
TRBJ1-1 | TRBD1 | . | TRBV6-5 | TGTGCCAGCAGTTACTCTCGGGCAGGGGGCACTGAAGCTTTCTTT | CASSYSRAGGTEAFF
TRBJ2-1 | TRBD1 | once | TRBV6-1 | TGTGCCAGCAAAGTTGGGACAGGCCCCTCCAATGAGCAGTTCTTC | CASKVGTGPSNEQFF
TRBJ2-5 | . | . | TRBV7-8 | TGTGCCAGCAGCTTATTTAGGGGGGCGAGGAGAGAGACCCAGTACTTC | CASSLFRGARRETQYF
TRBJ2-1 | TRBD2 | . | TRBV7-9 | TGTGCCAGCAGCCCACCCCCTAGCGGAACAAACAATGAGCAGTTCTTC | CASSPPPSGTNNEQFF
TRBJ2-1 | TRBD2 | . | TRBV5-4 | TGTGCCAGCAGCCCCACTAGCGGGAGCCACAATGAGCAGTTCTTC | CASSPTSGSHNEQFF
TRBJ2-2 | TRBD2 | . | TRBV7-2 | TGTGCCAGCAGCTATCAACCGGGACTAGCGGTTACCGGGGAGCTGTTTTTT | CASSYQPGLAVTGELFF
TRBJ2-7 | . | . | TRBV5-6 | TGTGCCAGCAGCAGCCGCTGGTACGAGCAGTACTTC | CASSSRWYEQYF
TRBJ2-3 | . | . | TRBV4-1 | TGCGCCAGCAGCCAGCGACAAGATACGCAGTATTTT | CASSQRQDTQYF
TRBJ2-2 | TRBD2 | . | TRBV19 | TGTGCCAGTAGTATCCTACTAGCGGTGAACACCGGGGAGCTGTTTTTT | CASSILLAVNTGELFF
TRBJ2-2 | TRBD1 | . | TRBV7-2 | TGTGCCAGCAGCTTAGGACAGGGGCCCTCAACCGGGGAGCTGTTTTTT | CASSLGQGPSTGELFF
TRBJ2-7 | . | . | TRBV5-5 | TGTGCCAGCAGCTTGGTATCCTACGAGCAGTACTTC | CASSLVSYEQYF
TRBJ1-1 | . | once | TRBV2 | TGTGCCAGCAGTGCCCGGAGTTTTGAAGCTTTCTTT | CASSARSFEAFF
TRBJ2-5 | TRBD2 | once | TRBV2 | TGTGCCAGCAGGCCACTAGCGCCCCAGCAGTACTTC | CASRPLAPQQYF
TRBJ2-2 | TRBD2 | . | TRBV4-1 | TGCGCCAGCAGCCAAGCGGCGGGAGGGGCGGGCACCGGGGAGCTGTTTTTT | CASSQAAGGAGTGELFF
TRBJ2-7 | . | . | TRBV6-1 | TGTGCCAGCAGAAAAATAGGGGAAGGTTACGAGCAGTACTTC | CASRKIGEGYEQYF
TRBJ2-7 | . | . | TRBV27 | TGTGCCAGCCGGTCCGGCACCTACGAGCAGTACTTC | CASRSGTYEQYF
TRBJ2-7 | . | . | TRBV30 | TGTGCCTGGAGTTTGGACAGCTCCTACGAGCAGTACTTC | CAWSLDSSYEQYF
TRBJ1-5 | . | . | TRBV12-5 | TGTGCTAGTGGTTTGGGGGCGGTTCAGCCCCAGCATTTT | CASGLGAVQPQHF
TRBJ2-7 | TRBD1 | once | TRBV6-1 | TGTGCCAGCGAGACGGGACAGGGGGACGAGCAGTACTTC | CASETGQGDEQYF
TRBJ2-2 | . | . | TRBV7-9 | TGTGCCAGCAGCTTCCCCCGCCAGAACATTAACACCGGGGAGCTGTTTTTT | CASSFPRQNINTGELFF
TRBJ1-2 | TRBD1 | . | TRBV5-4 | TGTGCCAGCAGCTTCCCGGGACAGAACTATGGCTACACCTTC | CASSFPGQNYGYTF
TRBJ2-5 | . | few | TRBV6-5 | TGTGCCAGCAGAATCGGACAGATAGAGACCCAGTACTTC | CASRIGQIETQYF
TRBJ1-5 | . | . | TRBV10-2 | TGCGCCAGCAGCCTACAGGGTAACAGCAATCAGCCCCAGCATTTT | CASSLQGNSNQPQHF
TRBJ2-3 | . | . | TRBV10-3 | TGTGCCATCAGCCCAAGCACCTTCAGTAGCACAGATACGCAGTATTTT | CAISPSTFSSTDTQYF
TRBJ2-1 | . | . | TRBV4-1 | TGCGCCAGCAGCCAAACTAACGATGAGCAGTTCTTC | CASSQTNDEQFF
TRBJ2-7 | . | . | TRBV6-6 | TGTGCCAGCAGTTACTCCCGGACGGGCGCCTACGAGCAGTACTTC | CASSYSRTGAYEQYF
TRBJ2-7 | TRBD2 | . | TRBV7-9 | TGTGCCAGTAGACGGGAGGGGACGGGTAACGAGCAGTACTTC | CASRREGTGNEQYF
TRBJ2-5 | . | . | TRBV13 | TGTGCCAGCAGCCCTAGGGGGGCCTATGAGACCCAGTACTTC | CASSPRGAYETQYF
TRBJ2-5 | . | . | TRBV11-3 | TGTGCCAGCAGCTTAGATCCGGCCAGCCAAGAGACCCAGTACTTC | CASSLDPASQETQYF
TRBJ2-7 | . | . | TRBV29-1 | TGCAGCGTTGAGACCGGGTCGCCCTACGAGCAGTACTTC | CSVETGSPYEQYF
TRBJ1-1 | . | . | TRBV29-1 | TGCAGCGCCCCCCTCGCAGGGGACACTGAAGCTTTCTTT | CSAPLAGDTEAFF
TRBJ2-7 | TRBD2 | . | TRBV27 | TGTGCCAGCAGTTCTCTAGGACTAGCGGGCTCCTACGAGCAGTACTTC | CASSSLGLAGSYEQYF
TRBJ2-3 | . | . | TRBV11-2 | TGTGCCAGCAGCTTCAGAGATACGCAGTATTTT | CASSFRDTQYF
TRBJ2-3 | . | . | TRBV7-2 | TGTGCCAGCAGCCCCGGACGGGCAGATACGCAGTATTTT | CASSPGRADTQYF
TRBJ1-2 | . | . | TRBV11-2 | TGTGCCAGCAGCCTACTAGGGACGTCGTATGGCTACACCTTC | CASSLLGTSYGYTF
TRBJ2-7 | TRBD2 | . | TRBV25-1 | TGTGCCAGCAGTGAACCATACCGACTAAGCGGGAGGAGCGAGCAGTACTTC | CASSEPYRLSGRSEQYF
TRBJ1-5 | . | once | TRBV6-4 | TGTGCCAGCAGTGTGGGACTTCGGGAATTCAATCAGCCCCAGCATTTT | CASSVGLREFNQPQHF
TRBJ2-2 | TRBD1 | . | TRBV10-1 | TGCGCCAGCAGTGACACTACAGGGGTAAAGAAGACCGGGGAGCTGTTTTTT | CASSDTTGVKKTGELFF
TRBJ2-7 | . | . | TRBV30 | TGTGCCTGGAGTGTATCCGGCGAGCAGTACTTC | CAWSVSGEQYF
TRBJ1-5 | . | once | TRBV6-1 | TGTGCCAGCAGTGGTACCGGGACTTTTAATCAGCCCCAGCATTTT | CASSGTGTFNQPQHF
TRBJ2-1 | . | . | TRBV29-1 | TGCAGCGTTGGGGTCAGGATCAATGAGCAGTTCTTC | CSVGVRINEQFF
TRBJ2-5 | . | . | TRBV5-6 | TGTGCCAGCAGCCGGAGGGACCTCCAAGAGACCCAGTACTTC | CASSRRDLQETQYF
TRBJ1-1 | . | . | TRBV6-5 | TGTGCCAGCAGTTGGTCGGCCGACGTGGGCACTGAAGCTTTCTTT | CASSWSADVGTEAFF
TRBJ2-5 | TRBD1 | . | TRBV6-5 | TGTGCCAGCAGTTACTCGACAGGGGGTGCAGAGACCCAGTACTTC | CASSYSTGGAETQYF
TRBJ2-7 | . | few | TRBV19 | TGTGCCAGTAGTATACCGGGGGCGATTTACGAGCAGTACTTC | CASSIPGAIYEQYF
TRBJ2-1 | . | . | TRBV5-1 | TGCGCCACTACAAGGGGGGACTACAATGAGCAGTTCTTC | CATTRGDYNEQFF
TRBJ2-1 | TRBD2 | . | TRBV4-3 | TGCGCCAGCAGCCAAGATGAGCGGGAGGGCCTAGATGAGCAGTTCTTC | CASSQDEREGLDEQFF
TRBJ1-2 | . | once | TRBV11-2 | TGTGCCAGCAGCTTAGATAAGGGTGTCGGCTACACCTTC | CASSLDKGVGYTF
TRBJ2-7 | . | . | TRBV30 | TGTGCCTGGTCCTCCGGGATGACCTACGAGCAGTACTTC | CAWSSGMTYEQYF
TRBJ1-2 | . | . | TRBV25-1 | TGTGCCAGCAGTGCCACAGACTATGGCTACACCTTC | CASSATDYGYTF
TRBJ2-7 | . | . | TRBV7-8 | TGTGCCAGCAGCTTAAAACGCAGCCAACTCCAATACGAGCAGTACTTC | CASSLKRSQLQYEQYF
TRBJ2-2 | . | few | TRBV5-1 | TGCGCCAGCAGCTTTGGCCCCTCGAACACCGGGGAGCTGTTTTTT | CASSFGPSNTGELFF